This TCR beta chain was sequenced during a study of blood T cell repertoires in COVID-19 (dated by TCRdb to the early 2020s). For the wider study: Collaborator samples came from the United States, Italy and Spain and covered acute and convalescent phases of COVID-19. The material from the prospective study consisted of cDNA or gDNA derived from T cells, B-cell-depleted T cells, or PBMCs. Samples were obtained from the ongoing ImmuneRACE study (first 160 participants) and from roughly 1,300 subjects provided by 6 global collaborators. The dataset comprised deeply sampled blood TCRbeta repertoires from subjects exposed to, actively infected with, or recovered from COVID-19. HLA class I and class II types, where available, came from metadata supplied by the sample provider rather than from assay-based typing. A freely available public database, intended as a resource for researchers studying the immune response to SARS-CoV-2, is where the repertoires were released. A de-identified subject ID, COVID-19 status, age in years and sex were almost always included in the sample metadata. Study-wide findings and limitations: Clinical and demographic metadata were provided uncurated, with the amount varying by source and participant.

Measured from the cysteine to the phenylalanine, the CDR3 is 18 residues long. The CDR3 DNA has 54 bases and is translated from base 1. Reading the germline V gene gives CDR1 SGDLS and CDR2 YYNGEE. The germline ends are 22 bases apart after V is trimmed by 4 bases and J by 2 bases. Samples from volunteer blood donors who had recovered from COVID-19 were contributed by a second Seattle source. Collaborating institutions collected whole blood in K2EDTA tubes following their own protocols. For TCRbeta analysis, collaborators shipped samples as frozen whole blood, isolated PBMCs, or DNA extracted from either of those sample types. TCRbeta CDR3 regions were amplified from genomic DNA by means of the immunoSEQ Assay, a bias-controlled multiplex PCR. Concerning the study's data processing: Nucleated cell counts per sample were estimated from amplification of reference gene primers within the assay. To quantify the absolute abundance of each unique TCRbeta CDR3 rearrangement, sequence reads were collapsed and filtered. Productive Simpson clonality was computed per sample as the square root of Simpson's diversity index over productive rearrangements. Drawn from immuneACCESS, this table holds only the in-frame rearrangements with V and J called that TCRdb kept. Clones are partly lost; checked studies trace under half to an unresolved V gene and leave the rest unexplained. The V and J calls and the clone size are those of that table, but D and trimming were determined from the DNA. The sample table holds 200,000 to 300,000 clones, of which around nine tenths were seen once. The ten biggest clones cover approximately 9.8% of the sample.

As concerns this clone: What this receptor recognizes is not known. No much larger clonotype is one base removed from it; base qualities were not supplied.

This TCR derives from a middle-aged man who had recovered from COVID-19. The sample consisted of peripheral blood. The rearrangement combines TRBV9 with TRBJ2-1, with an unclear D gene assignment. This receptor has the CDR3 CASSSPGGSPLTYNEQFF. The sequenced DNA: TGTGCCAGCAGCTCTCCCGGCGGTAGCCCATTAACCTACAATGAGCAGTTCTTC. With the portions outside the CDR3 filled from the reference TRBV9 and TRBJ2-1 genes, the complete variable region becomes DSGVTQTPKHLITATGQRVTLRCSPRSGDLSVYWYQQSLDQGLQFLIQYYNGEERAKGNILERFSAQQFPDLHSELNLSSLELGDSALYFCASSSPGGSPLTYNEQFFGPGTRLTVL.